This record covers a single T cell receptor beta chain. This clonotype was seen a few times. Its antigen is still unknown. The record has no base qualities; no much larger clone is one base away. This specimen belongs to a study of spatial heterogeneity in lung cancer (dated by TCRdb to between 2019 and 2020). For the wider study: Samples were obtained from fewer than 80 patients with early-stage, untreated non-small cell lung cancer from the lung TRACERx cohort. Nonsynonymous mutation counts, determined by whole-exome sequencing of tumor tissue, were related to features of the TCR repertoire. More beta-chain than alpha-chain transcripts were consistently detected, likely reflecting higher beta-chain transcript abundance. Both alpha and beta chains were TCR-sequenced in samples taken at surgery, namely 220 tumor regions, 61 to 65 matched nontumor lung samples and roughly 56 PBMC samples. Follow-up PBMC samples were sequenced whenever available, with the median time to follow-up being two to three years after resection. In the raw uncorrected reads, each unique combination of TCR and UMI appeared on average more than ten times. The study quantitatively compared TCR alpha and beta repertoires across multiple tumor regions, matched nontumor lung and blood in non-small cell lung cancer.

The library came from 5' RACE. Instrument on record: NextSeq 500. To allow correction of PCR and sequencing errors, the TCR library protocol tagged every TCR cDNA molecule with a unique molecular identifier. Turning to the authors' computational methods: Decombinator tools were used for TCR identification, UMI-based error correction and CDR3 extraction. Expanded TCRs were defined as those above a frequency of 2 per 1,000, corresponding to the top 1% of the tumor frequency distribution. Renyi diversity was computed with the R vegan package after each repertoire had been subsampled 100 times to 5,000 TCRs. CDR3 similarity networks were built from amino acid triplet string-kernel similarity, connecting CDR3s with pairwise similarity above 0.82. TCRdb reprocessed the public reads (quality trimming at Q25 with fastp, clone calling with MiXCR) and kept in-frame beta chains. When rows share a CDR3 protein, they turn into one entry using the most common DNA and genes. TCRdb's processing, not the authors', yielded these V and J calls. This sample holds 110,000 or so distinct CDR3 sequences; 10% to 12% were observed only once. The ten largest clones add up to about 24% of the sample.

The CDR3 numbers 14 residues from cysteine through phenylalanine. Solely the CDR3 DNA is kept, with 42 bases framed from the first base. From a lookup of the germline V gene, CDR1 and CDR2 are SGDLS and YYNGEE. The V end loses 3 bases and the J end loses 5 bases, and a stretch of 14 bases separates them. In the paper's terms, the time point label means: blood at routine non-recurrence follow-up after resection. Whole RNA extracted from tumor and nontumor lung tissue, or from cryopreserved PBMC samples, was used for TCR sequencing without cell sorting. Only patients for whom sufficient RNA was available from at least two tumor regions were selected for TCR sequencing. What the study reported, not specific to this receptor: Ubiquitous expanded tumor TCRs were found in blood more often at tumor resection than at routine follow-up. Only approximately 15 patients were included in the comparisons of baseline and follow-up blood repertoires. Confirming at a functional level the hypothesis that regional TCRs recognize regional mutations was considered to require additional single-cell paired TCR alpha and beta sequencing.

The rearrangement combines TRBV9 with TRBJ1-1; there is no confident call for the D gene. The receptor was isolated from a female donor with early-stage non-small cell lung cancer. The sequences come from PBMCs, collected at follow-up. The nucleotides are TGTGCCAGCAGCGAACTACCGAAGGCTACTGAAGCTTTCTTT. Its product reads: CASSELPKATEAFF.